One sample yielded the 10 T cell receptor beta chains listed below, sequenced in a study of beta chain features in type 1 diabetes. Study results and limitations: TCRB CDR3s from Type 1 diabetes patients were moderately but significantly shorter in all four CD4+ subsets.

Antigens of these TCRs are unknown. Every isolated RNA sample was fully reverse transcribed, so sequencing captured expressed TCRB transcripts. Only in-frame clones appear in the TCRdb table, and some are missing; sequencing was by immunoSEQ multiplex PCR. Of 100,000 to 150,000 clones in the sample, about 17% were seen once. Sequenced: central memory CD4+ T cells from blood. These receptors were obtained from a man between 25 and 39 years old with type 1 diabetes.

Written as DNA, the CDR3 is TGTGCCAGCAGTTCGGAGGACACAGATACGCAGTATTTT. Amino acid sequence: CASSSEDTDTQYF. The chain employs TRBV6-5 and TRBJ2-3; a weak D match, TRBD2 (5 bases). Germline V gene lookup returns CDR1 MNHEY and CDR2 SVGAGI. The CDR3 is 13 residues long. V dropped 4 bases and J dropped 2 bases, with 7 bases sitting between them.

This chain joins TRBV4-3 and TRBJ2-4; D unclear. The CDR3 length is 14 residues. The V end lost 0 bases, the J end lost 11 bases, and 14 bases lay between the germline ends. Germline CDR1 LGHNA, CDR2 YSLEER. This CDR3 reads CASSQDQLGLVQYF. CDR3 bases: TGCGCCAGCAGCCAAGATCAGCTAGGGCTCGTTCAGTACTTC.

This clone was observed a handful of times. This rearrangement joins TRBV5-8 to TRBJ1-4, with D unclear. The germline V gene has CDR1 SGHTS and CDR2 YDEGEE. V lost 4 bases and J lost 7, with 14 bases in between. The CDR3 is 14 residues long. The CDR3 DNA is TGTGCCAGCAGCCGGGCCCTTTTTGGTGAAAAACTGTTTTTT. Translation gives CASSRALFGEKLFF.

The chain links TRBV4-3 to TRBJ2-7, with D possibly TRBD1 on 6 matching bases. The CDR3 spans 18 residues. CDR1 is LGHNA, CDR2 YSLEER, per germline. Trimming stripped 0 bases from V and 1 base from J, with 19 bases between. The CDR3 sequence is CASSQDHSAGAISYEQYF. Written as DNA, the CDR3 is TGCGCCAGCAGCCAAGATCACTCGGCAGGGGCGATTTCCTACGAGCAGTACTTC.

In this sample, this clone turned up a few times. This chain joins TRBV4-3 and TRBJ2-7; 9 positions match TRBD2. CDR1 is LGHNA, CDR2 YSLEER, per germline. CDR3 length equals 15 residues. After removal of 1 base from V and 3 bases from J, the junction contained 4 bases not matched to a gene. The CDR3 DNA reads as TGCGCCAGCAGCCAAGGGACTAGCGCCTTCTACGAGCAGTACTTC. It translates to CASSQGTSAFYEQYF.

The chain combines TRBV19 with TRBJ1-2, with a weak D call TRBD1 (6 bases). V lost 6 bases and J 11 bases, leaving 22 bases between the germline ends. CDR1 is LNHDA, CDR2 SQIVND, per germline (reference sequence). This CDR3 contains 14 residues. CDR3 nucleotide sequence: TGTGCCAGTAGCCCGGCCGGGACACCCGGATATTACACCTTC. This encodes CASSPAGTPGYYTF.

This clone was recorded once. The rearrangement uses TRBV7-2 and TRBJ2-6, with D unclear. Trimming removed 5 bases at V and 2 bases at J, with 13 bases between. In germline, CDR1 is SGHTA, CDR2 FQGNSA. CDR3 length equals 16 residues. The chain's CDR3 is CASSLNYLAGANVLTF. The CDR3 coding sequence is TGTGCCAGCAGCCTAAACTACTTGGCTGGGGCCAACGTCCTGACTTTC.

The rearrangement joins TRBV6-1 to TRBJ2-5; TRBD1 matches 9 bases. Germline lookup yields CDR1 MNHNS and CDR2 SASEGT. With V trimmed by 4 bases and J by 4 bases, 1 base remained unmatched. The CDR3 sequence is 13 residues long. The CDR3 DNA reads TGTGCCAGCAGTGGGACAGGGGTAGAGACCCAGTACTTC. Translation: CASSGTGVETQYF.

V is TRBV4-3 and J is TRBJ1-1, with a possible D match to TRBD1 (5 bases). Trimming pared 0 bases from V and 8 bases from J, leaving 13 bases between. The CDR3 consists of 14 residues. Germline V CDR1 and CDR2: LGHNA, YSLEER. The CDR3 loop reads CASSQDLGAREAFF. The CDR3, as DNA: TGCGCCAGCAGCCAAGACCTCGGGGCTCGAGAAGCTTTCTTT.

This clone was counted once. CDR3 sequence: CASSRGAVSGNTIYF. The DNA of the CDR3 is TGTGCCAGCAGTCGCGGGGCAGTCTCTGGAAACACCATATATTTT. This chain uses TRBV6-5 with TRBJ1-3; D possibly corresponds to TRBD1 (5 bases). The CDR3 consists of 15 residues. Germline values: CDR1 MNHEY, CDR2 SVGAGI. V lost 5 bases to trimming and J lost 0 bases, with 11 bases between them.